This T cell receptor beta chain emerged from a study of cytomegalovirus exposure and HLA in healthy donors. Study-level results: HLA allele associations emerged for some 16,000 TCR beta sequences in a later analysis, at 0.05 false discovery rate.

It was with 60 Vbeta and 13 Jbeta primers that the PCR ran. This table comes from immunoSEQ multiplex PCR, and its TCRdb copy is limited to in-frame clones, with some not included. In the table there are over 100,000 clones, over 70% of which are singletons. Germline assignment: CDR1 SGHAT and CDR2 FQNNGV. The CDR3 runs to 16 residues. The germline V and J ends were trimmed by 3 bases and 4 bases, with 16 bases remaining between them. In its sample, this clone was seen a few times. Its antigen is undetermined. The chain recombines TRBV11-2 with TRBJ1-5, with D possibly being TRBD1 (6 bases). Specimen: PBMCs. The receptor's source is a woman in her 40s in good health and CMV-seropositive. The CDR3 sequence is CASSLGHDRRNQPQHF. The CDR3, as DNA: TGTGCCAGCAGCTTGGGTCATGACAGGAGGAATCAGCCCCAGCATTTT.